The 10 T cell receptor beta chains below come from one sample, sequenced in a study of preoperative IRX-2 immunotherapy in early breast cancer. Some clones are missing from TCRdb's copy, which holds only in-frame ones; the method was immunoSEQ multiplex PCR. The table lists around 34,000 clones, about 95% of them singletons. Specified treatment: preoperative locoregional IRX-2 cytokine immunotherapy. Specimen collection occurred from a patient treated with IRX-2 immunotherapy. These receptors were taken from a human donor with breast cancer.

The rearrangement uses TRBV7-9 and TRBJ1-4; unclear D gene. CDR1 SEHNR and CDR2 FQNEAQ come from the germline V gene (reference sequence). V was clipped by 5 bases and J by 0 bases, with 13 bases between them. There are 16 residues in the CDR3. CDR3 in DNA: TGTGCCAGCAGCCCTCGAGAAGATGCAACTAATGAAAAACTGTTTTTT. Translation: CASSPREDATNEKLFF.

V and J are TRBV5-6 and TRBJ2-1; 10 positions match TRBD2. V lost 2 bases, J lost 9 bases, and 5 bases stayed unmatched. This CDR3 spans 14 amino acids. Germline assignment: CDR1 SGHDT and CDR2 YYEEEE. The CDR3 loop is CASSFSGGFGEQFF. The DNA for the CDR3 is TGTGCCAGCAGCTTTAGCGGGGGGTTTGGTGAGCAGTTCTTC. Supplemented by reference TRBV5-6 and TRBJ2-1, the full variable domain reads DAGVTQSPTHLIKTRGQQVTLRCSPKSGHDTVSWYQQALGQGPQFIFQYYEEEERQRGNFPDRFSGHQFPNYSSELNVNALLLGDSALYLCASSFSGGFGEQFFGPGTRLTVL.

CDR3 loop: CASSNPHKGYSGYTF. In DNA form, the CDR3 reads TGTGCCAGCAGTAACCCCCACAAAGGATATTCTGGCTACACCTTC. J is TRBJ1-2 and V is TRBV28; D call uncertain. V was pared by 5 bases and J by 7 bases, with 20 bases between. The germline CDR1 and CDR2 sequences are MDHEN and SYDVKM. The CDR3 runs 15 residues.

The chain joins TRBV5-1 to TRBJ2-1; D may correspond to TRBD1 or TRBD2 (5 bases each). CDR1 and CDR2 (germline): SGHRS, YFSETQ. Trimming shortened V by 4 bases and J by 0 bases, and 11 bases separated the two germline ends. CDR3 length equals 15 residues. CDR3 nucleotide sequence: TGCGCCAGCAGCGTGGACACTAGCTCCTACAATGAGCAGTTCTTC. Translation: CASSVDTSSYNEQFF.

This sequence joins TRBV4-3 and TRBJ2-3, with TRBD2 identical over 8 bases. The CDR3 contains 19 residues. Trimming at V came to 0 bases and at J to 5 bases, leaving 16 bases not matched to a gene. The germline V gene encodes CDR1 LGHNA and CDR2 YSLEER. The DNA for the CDR3 is TGCGCCAGCAGCCAAGATAACTGGGCAGCGGGAGCCCTCCGAGATACGCAGTATTTT. It encodes CASSQDNWAAGALRDTQYF.

The chain links TRBV6-5 to TRBJ1-2; TRBD1 matches 7 bases. The V segment lost 0 bases and the J segment 8 bases; nucleotides outside the gene matches: 3. Germline V CDR1 and CDR2: MNHEY, SVGAGI. CDR3 length: 13 amino acids. CDR3 region: CASSYSTGQGYTF. CDR3 nucleotides: TGTGCCAGCAGTTACTCGACAGGGCAGGGCTACACCTTC.

The rearrangement links TRBV27 to TRBJ2-5; D uncertain. The J call may be in error: the DNA end matches TRBJ2-7 better. The CDR3 consists of 13 residues. Germline CDR1 and CDR2: MNHEY and SMNVEV (reference sequence). The CDR3 nucleotides read TGTGCCAGCAGTGACCCATCAGGATACGAGCAGTACTTC. Its protein is CASSDPSGYEQYF.

The V and J genes are TRBV6-4 and TRBJ2-1, with 8 bases fitting TRBD2. Per the germline V gene, CDR1 is MRHNA and CDR2 is SNTAGT. Germline trimming cut 7 bases from V and 4 bases from J; bases unmatched to any gene: 3. This CDR3 has 13 amino acids. The CDR3 coding sequence is TGTGCCAGCACGGGACTAGATTACAATGAGCAGTTCTTC. Residues: CASTGLDYNEQFF.

The V gene is TRBV5-6, the J gene TRBJ2-5; a possible D gene is TRBD1 (6 bases). The germline V gene encodes CDR1 SGHDT and CDR2 YYEEEE. CDR3 size: 14 residues. V lost 0 bases to trimming and J lost 4 bases, with 10 bases between them. CDR3 nucleotide sequence: TGTGCCAGCAGCTTGGTGGGGGCCCGAGAGACCCAGTACTTC. Its translation is CASSLVGARETQYF.

The chain is built from TRBV5-1 and TRBJ1-1, with no clear D. This CDR3 has 14 residues. V was trimmed by 4 bases and J by 4 bases, leaving 14 bases between them. Germline assignment: CDR1 SGHRS and CDR2 YFSETQ. CDR3 amino acids: CASSREPWGTEAFF. The DNA for the CDR3 is TGCGCCAGCAGCCGTGAGCCGTGGGGCACTGAAGCTTTCTTT.